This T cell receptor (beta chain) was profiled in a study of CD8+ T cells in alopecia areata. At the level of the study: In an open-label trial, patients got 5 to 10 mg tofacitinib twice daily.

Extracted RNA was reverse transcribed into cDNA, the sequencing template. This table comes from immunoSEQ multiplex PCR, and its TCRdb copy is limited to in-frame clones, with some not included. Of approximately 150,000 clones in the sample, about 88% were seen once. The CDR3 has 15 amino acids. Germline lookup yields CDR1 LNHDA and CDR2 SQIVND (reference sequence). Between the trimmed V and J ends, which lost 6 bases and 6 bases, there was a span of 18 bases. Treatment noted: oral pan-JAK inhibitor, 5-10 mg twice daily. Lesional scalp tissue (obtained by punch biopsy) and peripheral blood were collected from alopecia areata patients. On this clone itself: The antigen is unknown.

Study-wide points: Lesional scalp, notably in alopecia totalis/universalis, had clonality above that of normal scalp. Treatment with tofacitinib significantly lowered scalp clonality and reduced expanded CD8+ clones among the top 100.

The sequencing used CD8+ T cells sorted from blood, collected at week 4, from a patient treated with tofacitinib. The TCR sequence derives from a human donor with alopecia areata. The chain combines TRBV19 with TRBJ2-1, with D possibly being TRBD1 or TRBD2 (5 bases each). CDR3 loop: CASSTTPGPTNEQFF. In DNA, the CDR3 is TGTGCCAGTAGCACGACGCCGGGACCCACCAATGAGCAGTTCTTC.